This is a list of T cell receptor beta chains from one sample in a study of blood T cells in healthy people across ages. From the 5' RACE reads, TCRdb called clonotypes with MiXCR, one entry per CDR3 protein. The table has approximately 810,000 distinct CDR3 sequences, approximately 35% seen once. The specimen sequenced was blood. These receptors all come from a man between 18 and 29 years old in good health. Each CDR3 is given with its conserved first and last residue. Fields, in order: D gene, V gene, clone size, J gene, CDR3 protein, CDR3 DNA. A D gene is named only where the DNA matches it firmly. Clone size is shown for a subset of rows, as once, few, many or a class of expanded clone.

D: NA; V: TRBV7-8; size: NA; J: TRBJ2-5; CDR3: CAGSYTSFRLKETQYF; DNA: TGTGCCGGCAGCTATACCTCCTTCCGTCTTAAAGAGACCCAGTACTTC
D: TRBD1; V: TRBV10-3; size: few; J: TRBJ1-4; CDR3: CAISRDRGVLTNEKLFF; DNA: TGTGCCATCAGCCGGGACAGGGGGGTTCTGACTAATGAAAAACTGTTTTTT
D: TRBD2; V: TRBV20-1; size: once; J: TRBJ2-5; CDR3: CGARNPSGGIQETQYF; DNA: TGCGGTGCTAGGAACCCTAGCGGGGGGATTCAAGAGACCCAGTACTTC
D: NA; V: TRBV2; size: few; J: TRBJ1-5; CDR3: CASQFEGRQPQHF; DNA: TGTGCCAGCCAGTTCGAGGGTCGTCAGCCCCAGCATTTT
D: TRBD1; V: TRBV5-1; size: NA; J: TRBJ1-1; CDR3: CATRPQDRGSTKAFF; DNA: TGCGCCACCCGCCCTCAGGACAGGGGGAGCACTAAAGCTTTCTTT
D: NA; V: TRBV12-3/TRBV12-4; size: NA; J: TRBJ1-1; CDR3: CASSLTAGPAFF; DNA: TGTGCCAGCAGTTTAACAGCAGGGCCAGCTTTCTTT
D: NA; V: TRBV12-3/TRBV12-4; size: few; J: TRBJ2-7; CDR3: CASSTRQSAYEQYF; DNA: TGTGCCAGCAGTACCCGACAGAGCGCCTACGAGCAGTACTTC
D: TRBD1; V: TRBV20-1; size: NA; J: TRBJ2-7; CDR3: CSADKFWDREYEQYF; DNA: TGCAGTGCTGATAAATTCTGGGACAGGGAGTACGAGCAGTACTTC
D: NA; V: TRBV19; size: few; J: TRBJ1-2; CDR3: CASSIGGSSYGYTF; DNA: TGTGCCAGTAGTATCGGGGGCAGCTCCTATGGCTACACCTTC
D: NA; V: TRBV20-1; size: many; J: TRBJ1-2; CDR3: CSAMGLPGVNGYTF; DNA: TGCAGTGCTATGGGTCTTCCAGGCGTGAATGGCTACACCTTC
D: NA; V: TRBV12-3/TRBV12-4; size: many; J: TRBJ1-6; CDR3: CASSLSNSPLHF; DNA: TGTGCCAGCAGCTTATCCAATTCACCCCTCCACTTT
D: TRBD2; V: TRBV20-1; size: many; J: TRBJ2-1; CDR3: CSAADGGGSYEQFF; DNA: TGCAGTGCCGCCGATGGGGGGGGGTCCTATGAGCAGTTCTTC
D: TRBD2; V: TRBV12-3/TRBV12-4; size: NA; J: TRBJ2-3; CDR3: CASSLRPSGGKFGTQYF; DNA: TGTGCCAGCAGTCTTAGGCCTAGCGGGGGCAAATTCGGTACGCAGTATTTT
D: NA; V: TRBV6-5; size: NA; J: TRBJ2-7; CDR3: CASFRLNYEQYF; DNA: TGTGCCAGCTTTCGGCTGAACTACGAGCAGTACTTC
D: NA; V: TRBV12-3/TRBV12-4; size: NA; J: TRBJ2-7; CDR3: CASSVSSAVEQYF; DNA: TGTGCCAGCAGTGTAAGTTCGGCAGTCGAGCAGTACTTC
D: NA; V: TRBV2; size: few; J: TRBJ1-6; CDR3: CASSPEGRSHSPLHF; DNA: TGTGCCAGCAGTCCAGAGGGCAGAAGCCATTCACCCCTCCACTTT
D: NA; V: TRBV9; size: NA; J: TRBJ1-4; CDR3: CASSAQATNEKLFF; DNA: TGTGCCAGCAGCGCCCAAGCAACTAATGAAAAACTGTTTTTT
D: TRBD1; V: TRBV5-6; size: NA; J: TRBJ2-4; CDR3: CASSWDRNLAKNIQYF; DNA: TGTGCCAGCAGCTGGGACAGAAATCTAGCCAAAAACATTCAGTACTTC
D: NA; V: TRBV2; size: few; J: TRBJ2-7; CDR3: CASSDRVPYEQYF; DNA: TGTGCCAGCAGTGACAGGGTTCCCTACGAGCAGTACTTC
D: TRBD1; V: TRBV7-2; size: NA; J: TRBJ2-3; CDR3: CASSSGQAFRTDTQYF; DNA: TGTGCCAGCAGCTCGGGACAGGCATTTCGCACAGATACGCAGTATTTT
D: NA; V: TRBV10-3; size: NA; J: TRBJ2-2; CDR3: CAISDLGPQNTGELFF; DNA: TGTGCCATCAGTGATTTGGGACCGCAGAACACCGGGGAGCTGTTTTTT
D: NA; V: TRBV7-2; size: few; J: TRBJ1-2; CDR3: CASSSGQTGYTF; DNA: TGTGCCAGCAGCTCAGGACAGACTGGCTACACCTTC
D: NA; V: TRBV6-2/TRBV6-3; size: once; J: TRBJ1-1; CDR3: CASSLVRQVNTEAFF; DNA: TGTGCCAGCAGTTTGGTCCGACAGGTAAACACTGAAGCTTTCTTT
D: NA; V: TRBV13; size: NA; J: TRBJ2-5; CDR3: CAGSPPVRGETQYF; DNA: TGTGCCGGCAGCCCTCCAGTCAGGGGAGAGACCCAGTACTTC
D: NA; V: TRBV11-1; size: NA; J: TRBJ1-1; CDR3: CASNLARRRTEAFF; DNA: TGTGCCAGCAACTTAGCGCGGAGGAGGACTGAAGCTTTCTTT
D: NA; V: TRBV20-1; size: NA; J: TRBJ2-7; CDR3: CSVNSYEQYF; DNA: TGCAGTGTAAACAGCTACGAGCAGTACTTC
D: TRBD2; V: TRBV5-5; size: many; J: TRBJ2-7; CDR3: CASSAGGDLSSYEQYF; DNA: TGTGCCAGCAGCGCGGGAGGGGACCTATCTTCCTACGAGCAGTACTTC
D: NA; V: TRBV4-3; size: few; J: TRBJ1-2; CDR3: CASSQDGGVNYGYTF; DNA: TGCGCCAGCAGCCAAGATGGTGGGGTAAACTATGGCTACACCTTC
D: NA; V: TRBV30; size: few; J: TRBJ2-1; CDR3: CAWSVSGHNEQFF; DNA: TGTGCCTGGAGTGTCTCGGGTCACAATGAGCAGTTCTTC
D: NA; V: TRBV12-3/TRBV12-4; size: many; J: TRBJ1-2; CDR3: CASSLSSNRGGYGYTF; DNA: TGTGCCAGCAGTTTATCGTCCAATCGAGGGGGGTATGGCTACACCTTC
D: NA; V: TRBV21-1; size: few; J: TRBJ1-4; CDR3: CASSRDRLEKLFF; DNA: TGTGCCAGCAGCCGGGACAGGCTAGAAAAACTGTTTTTT
D: NA; V: TRBV20-1; size: NA; J: TRBJ1-5; CDR3: CSAARTARTQPQPF; DNA: TGCAGTGCTGCCCGGACAGCAAGAACTCAGCCCCAGCCTTTT
D: NA; V: TRBV20-1; size: NA; J: TRBJ2-6; CDR3: CSARDTGNSGANVLTF; DNA: TGCAGTGCTAGAGACACAGGGAACTCTGGGGCCAACGTCCTGACTTTC
D: TRBD1; V: TRBV6-5; size: NA; J: TRBJ2-5; CDR3: CASSYFGQGWYF; DNA: TGTGCCAGCAGTTACTTTGGACAGGGTTGGTACTTC
D: NA; V: TRBV5-1; size: NA; J: TRBJ2-1; CDR3: CASSLIRDGYNEQFF; DNA: TGCGCCAGCAGCTTGATCAGGGACGGTTACAATGAGCAGTTCTTC
D: NA; V: TRBV4-2; size: few; J: TRBJ1-1; CDR3: CASSQDRWAVATEAFF; DNA: TGTGCCAGCAGCCAAGATAGGTGGGCGGTGGCCACTGAAGCTTTCTTT
D: TRBD1; V: TRBV6-6; size: NA; J: TRBJ2-3; CDR3: CASRQGKDTQYF; DNA: TGTGCCAGCAGACAGGGGAAAGATACGCAGTATTTT
D: NA; V: TRBV7-2; size: few; J: TRBJ2-2; CDR3: CASSLERVAGELFF; DNA: TGTGCCAGCAGCTTAGAGAGAGTCGCCGGGGAGCTGTTTTTT
D: NA; V: TRBV20-1; size: many; J: TRBJ2-1; CDR3: CSASPHRRGAYNEQFF; DNA: TGCAGTGCTAGCCCCCACCGGCGGGGAGCCTACAATGAGCAGTTCTTC
D: NA; V: TRBV25-1; size: few; J: TRBJ1-6; CDR3: CASSKITDSPLHF; DNA: TGTGCCAGCAGTAAAATCACTGATTCACCCCTCCACTTT
D: TRBD2; V: TRBV2; size: NA; J: TRBJ2-1; CDR3: CASGPGLVVNEQFF; DNA: TGTGCCAGCGGTCCGGGACTAGTTGTGAATGAGCAGTTCTTC
D: TRBD1; V: TRBV28; size: NA; J: TRBJ2-2; CDR3: CASSRDRENTGELFF; DNA: TGTGCCAGCAGCAGGGACAGGGAGAACACCGGGGAGCTGTTTTTT
D: TRBD1; V: TRBV5-1; size: NA; J: TRBJ2-7; CDR3: CASSQEGALDEQYF; DNA: TGCGCCAGCAGCCAAGAGGGGGCTCTTGACGAGCAGTACTTC
D: TRBD1; V: TRBV18; size: NA; J: TRBJ1-4; CDR3: CASSFNLQGNGEKLFF; DNA: TGTGCCAGCTCATTCAATCTACAGGGGAATGGAGAAAAACTGTTTTTT
D: NA; V: TRBV7-8; size: NA; J: TRBJ2-7; CDR3: CASSYPDVAQYF; DNA: TGTGCCAGCAGCTACCCAGATGTCGCCCAGTACTTC
D: TRBD2; V: TRBV2; size: few; J: TRBJ2-3; CDR3: CASIPSGRSTDTQYF; DNA: TGTGCCAGCATCCCTAGCGGCCGAAGCACAGATACGCAGTATTTT
D: NA; V: TRBV27; size: NA; J: TRBJ2-5; CDR3: CASSSLGPGQETQYF; DNA: TGTGCCAGCAGTTCCTTGGGGCCCGGTCAAGAGACCCAGTACTTC
D: NA; V: TRBV6-6; size: NA; J: TRBJ2-7; CDR3: CASSPRQDRFYEQYF; DNA: TGTGCCAGCAGCCCACGGCAAGACAGATTCTACGAGCAGTACTTC
D: TRBD1; V: TRBV24-1; size: NA; J: TRBJ2-1; CDR3: CATSEPARTGGRNEQFF; DNA: TGTGCCACCAGTGAGCCAGCGAGGACAGGGGGCAGGAATGAGCAGTTCTTC
D: TRBD2; V: TRBV20-1; size: NA; J: TRBJ2-1; CDR3: CSARIPSGGADEQFF; DNA: TGCAGTGCTAGGATCCCTAGCGGGGGGGCCGACGAGCAGTTCTTC
D: TRBD1; V: TRBV27; size: NA; J: TRBJ1-5; CDR3: CASSGEQGARQPQHF; DNA: TGTGCCAGCAGTGGCGAACAGGGGGCACGGCAGCCCCAGCATTTT